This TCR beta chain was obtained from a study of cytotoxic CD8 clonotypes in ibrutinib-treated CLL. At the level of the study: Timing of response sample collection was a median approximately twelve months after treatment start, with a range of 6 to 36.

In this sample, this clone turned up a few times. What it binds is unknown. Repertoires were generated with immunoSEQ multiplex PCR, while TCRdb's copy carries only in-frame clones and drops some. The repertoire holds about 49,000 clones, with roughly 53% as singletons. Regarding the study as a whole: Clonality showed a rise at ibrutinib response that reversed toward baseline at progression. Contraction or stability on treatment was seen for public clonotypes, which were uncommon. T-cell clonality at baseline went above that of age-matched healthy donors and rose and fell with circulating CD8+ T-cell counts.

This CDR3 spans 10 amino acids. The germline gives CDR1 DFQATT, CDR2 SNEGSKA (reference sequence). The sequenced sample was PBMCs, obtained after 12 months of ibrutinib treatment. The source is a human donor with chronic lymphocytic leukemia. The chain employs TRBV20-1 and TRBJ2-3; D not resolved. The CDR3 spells CSPWADTQYF. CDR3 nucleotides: TGCAGCCCATGGGCGGATACGCAGTATTTT.